The sequence of this TCR beta chain was determined in a study of blood T cell repertoires in COVID-19. On the study more broadly: COVID-19 samples collected from the United States, Italy and Spain covered acute and convalescent phases. PBMCs, B-cell-depleted T cells, or T cells were the source of the cDNA or gDNA that made up the material.

The length of the CDR3 is 14 residues. Germline V gene lookup returns CDR1 MNHEY and CDR2 SVGAGI. The V and J ends lost 2 bases and 3 bases, in that order; junction bases with no gene match: 4. The repertoire was sequenced with immunoSEQ multiplex PCR; TCRdb's copy has only in-frame clones and lacks some. Of around 170,000 clones listed, approximately 80% were seen once; the top ten hold approximately 14%. The chain is built from TRBV6-5 and TRBJ2-7; TRBD1 matches at 7 bases. This receptor was taken from an elderly woman with acute or convalescent COVID-19. Specimen: peripheral blood. In nucleotides, the CDR3 is TGTGCCAGCAGTTACCCCGGGACAGACTACGAGCAGTACTTC. Amino acids: CASSYPGTDYEQYF.